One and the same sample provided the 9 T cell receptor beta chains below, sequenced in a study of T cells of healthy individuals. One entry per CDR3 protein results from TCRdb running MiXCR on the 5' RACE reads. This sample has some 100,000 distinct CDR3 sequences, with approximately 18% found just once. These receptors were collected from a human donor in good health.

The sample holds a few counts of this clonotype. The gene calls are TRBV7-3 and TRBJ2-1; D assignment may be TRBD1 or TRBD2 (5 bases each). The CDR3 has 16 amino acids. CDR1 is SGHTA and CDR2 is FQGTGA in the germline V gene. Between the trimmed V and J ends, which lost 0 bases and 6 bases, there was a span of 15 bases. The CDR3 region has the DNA TGTGCCAGCAGCTTAACTGGGGGACCCCCGGTCAATGAGCAGTTCTTC. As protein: CASSLTGGPPVNEQFF.

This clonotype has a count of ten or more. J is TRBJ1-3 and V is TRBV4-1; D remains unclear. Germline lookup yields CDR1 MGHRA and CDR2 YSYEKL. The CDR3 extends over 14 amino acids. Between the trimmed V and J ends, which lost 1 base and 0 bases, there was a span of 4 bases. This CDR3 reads CASSQGTSGNTIYF. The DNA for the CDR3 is TGCGCCAGCAGCCAAGGTACCTCTGGAAACACCATATATTTT.

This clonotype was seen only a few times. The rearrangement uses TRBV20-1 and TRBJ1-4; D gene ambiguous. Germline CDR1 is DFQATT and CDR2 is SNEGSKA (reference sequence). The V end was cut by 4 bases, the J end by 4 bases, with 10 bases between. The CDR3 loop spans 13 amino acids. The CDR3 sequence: CSAKQFLNEKLFF. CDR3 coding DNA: TGCAGTGCTAAACAGTTCCTTAATGAAAAACTGTTTTTT.

The CDR3 region is CSATRGVTGGRAFF. The CDR3 DNA sequence: TGCAGTGCTACGCGAGGAGTGACAGGGGGACGCGCTTTCTTT. V gene TRBV20-1 combines with J gene TRBJ1-1; the match to TRBD1 covers 9 bases. Losses at the gene ends were 4 bases for V and 11 bases for J; bases not matched to a gene: 14. Germline V CDR1 and CDR2: DFQATT, SNEGSKA (reference sequence). CDR3 length: 14 residues.

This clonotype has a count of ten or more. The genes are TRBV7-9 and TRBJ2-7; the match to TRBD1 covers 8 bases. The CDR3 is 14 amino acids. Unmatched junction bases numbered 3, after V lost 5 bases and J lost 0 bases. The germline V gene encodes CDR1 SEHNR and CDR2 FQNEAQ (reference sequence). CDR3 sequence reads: CASSPTGVSYEQYF. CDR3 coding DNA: TGTGCCAGCAGCCCGACAGGGGTCTCCTACGAGCAGTACTTC. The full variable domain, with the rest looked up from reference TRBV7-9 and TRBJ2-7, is DTGVSQNPRHKITKRGQNVTFRCDPISEHNRLYWYRQTLGQGPEFLTYFQNEAQLEKSRLLSDRFSAERPKGSFSTLEIQRTEQGDSAMYLCASSPTGVSYEQYFGPGTRLTVT.

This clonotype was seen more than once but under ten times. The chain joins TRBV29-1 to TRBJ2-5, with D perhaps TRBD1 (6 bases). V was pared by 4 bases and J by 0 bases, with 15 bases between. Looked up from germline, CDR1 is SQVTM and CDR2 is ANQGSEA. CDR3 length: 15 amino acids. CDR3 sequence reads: CSVASGTQNQETQYF. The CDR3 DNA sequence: TGCAGCGTTGCATCCGGGACACAGAACCAAGAGACCCAGTACTTC.

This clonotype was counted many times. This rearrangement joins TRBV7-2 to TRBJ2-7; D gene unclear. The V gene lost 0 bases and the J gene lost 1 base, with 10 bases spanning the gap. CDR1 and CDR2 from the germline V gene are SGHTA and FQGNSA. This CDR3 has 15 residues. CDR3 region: CASSLALTSSYEQYF. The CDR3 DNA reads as TGTGCCAGCAGCTTAGCGCTAACATCTTCCTACGAGCAGTACTTC.

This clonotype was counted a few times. CDR3 nucleotide sequence: TGTGCCAGCAGGGGGGACTACAACTATGGCTACACCTTC. Translation gives CASRGDYNYGYTF. The V call is TRBV12-3 or TRBV12-4, the J call TRBJ1-2; possible D gene TRBD1, 5 bases. The CDR3 runs to 13 residues. Between the trimmed V and J ends, which lost 6 bases and 2 bases, there was a span of 10 bases.

The CDR3 DNA sequence: TGTGCCAGCAGCAAAGGGGGGCTTTACGGGAAAGCTTTCTTT. Translation gives CASSKGGLYGKAFF. The chain combines TRBV28 with TRBJ1-1; D perhaps matches TRBD1 (6 bases). This CDR3 has 14 residues. The germline V gene encodes CDR1 MDHEN and CDR2 SYDVKM. V dropped 6 bases and J dropped 9 bases, with 20 bases sitting between them.